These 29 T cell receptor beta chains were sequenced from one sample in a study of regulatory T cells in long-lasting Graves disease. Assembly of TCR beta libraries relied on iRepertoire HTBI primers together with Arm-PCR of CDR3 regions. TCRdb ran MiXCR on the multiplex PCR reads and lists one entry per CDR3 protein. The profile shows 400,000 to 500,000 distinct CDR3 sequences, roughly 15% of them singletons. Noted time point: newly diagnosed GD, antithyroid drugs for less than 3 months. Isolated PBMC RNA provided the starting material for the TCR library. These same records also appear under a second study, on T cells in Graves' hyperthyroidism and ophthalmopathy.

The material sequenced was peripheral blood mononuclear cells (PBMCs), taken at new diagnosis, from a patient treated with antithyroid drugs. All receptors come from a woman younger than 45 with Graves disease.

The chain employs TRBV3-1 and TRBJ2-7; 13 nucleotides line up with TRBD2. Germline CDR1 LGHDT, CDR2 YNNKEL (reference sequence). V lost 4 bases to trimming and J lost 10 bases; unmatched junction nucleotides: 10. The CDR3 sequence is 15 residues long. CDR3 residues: CASSPAGLAGTDQYF. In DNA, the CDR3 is TGTGCCAGCAGCCCAGCGGGACTAGCGGGAACCGATCAGTACTTC.

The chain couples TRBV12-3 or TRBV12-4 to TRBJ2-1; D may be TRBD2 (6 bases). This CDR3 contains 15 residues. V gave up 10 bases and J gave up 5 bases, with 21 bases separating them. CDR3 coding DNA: TGTGCCACCCGGGACTCCTCGGGGGTAAACAATGAGCAGTTCTTC. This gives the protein CATRDSSGVNNEQFF.

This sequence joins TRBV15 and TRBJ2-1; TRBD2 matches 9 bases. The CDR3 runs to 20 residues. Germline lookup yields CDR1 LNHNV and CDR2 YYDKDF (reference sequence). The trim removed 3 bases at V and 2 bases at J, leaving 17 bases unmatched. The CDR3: CATSSPPPRGLAGAYNEQFF. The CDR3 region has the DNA TGTGCCACCAGCAGTCCCCCCCCCCGCGGATTAGCGGGAGCCTACAATGAGCAGTTCTTC.

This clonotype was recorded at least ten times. The CDR3 DNA is TGTGCCACCAGCAGAGAGAGGGTTACTGAAGCTTTCTTT. This gives the protein CATSRERVTEAFF. The V and J genes are TRBV15 and TRBJ1-1; no definite D call. Germline values: CDR1 LNHNV, CDR2 YYDKDF (reference sequence). V gave up 0 bases and J gave up 5 bases, with 7 bases separating them. The CDR3 contains 13 residues.

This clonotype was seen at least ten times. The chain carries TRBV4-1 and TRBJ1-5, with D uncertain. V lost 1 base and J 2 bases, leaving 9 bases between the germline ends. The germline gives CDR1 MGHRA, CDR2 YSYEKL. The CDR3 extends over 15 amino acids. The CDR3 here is CASSQGHFGNQPQHF. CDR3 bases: TGCGCCAGCAGCCAAGGACACTTTGGCAATCAGCCCCAGCATTTT.

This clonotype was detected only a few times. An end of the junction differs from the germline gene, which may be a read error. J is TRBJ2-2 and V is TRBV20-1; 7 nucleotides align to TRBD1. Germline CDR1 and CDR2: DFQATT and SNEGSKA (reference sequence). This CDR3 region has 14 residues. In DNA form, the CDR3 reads TGCAGTGCCATGGGGACAGCGAACACCGGGGAGCTGCTTTTT. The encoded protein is CSAMGTANTGELLF.

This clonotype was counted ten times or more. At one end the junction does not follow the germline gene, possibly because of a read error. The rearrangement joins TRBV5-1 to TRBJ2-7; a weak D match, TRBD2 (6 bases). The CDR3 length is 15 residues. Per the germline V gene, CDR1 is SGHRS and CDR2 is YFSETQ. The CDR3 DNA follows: TGTGCCAGCAGCTTGGAGGGGACGGGAGCCTACGAGCAGTACTTC. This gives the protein CASSLEGTGAYEQYF.

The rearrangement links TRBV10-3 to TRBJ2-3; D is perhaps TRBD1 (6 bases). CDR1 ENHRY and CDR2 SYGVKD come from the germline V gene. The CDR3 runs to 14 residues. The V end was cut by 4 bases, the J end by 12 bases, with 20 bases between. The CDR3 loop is CAISVGGVDYDQYF. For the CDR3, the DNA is TGTGCCATCAGTGTAGGGGGAGTTGACTACGATCAGTATTTT.

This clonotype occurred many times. The DNA for the CDR3 is TGCAGTGCTAAACCCGACAGCTACGAGCAGTACTTC. It yields the protein CSAKPDSYEQYF. The chain joins TRBV20-1 to TRBJ2-7, with D possibly TRBD1 on 5 matching bases. The CDR3 runs 12 residues. V shed 4 bases and J shed 3 bases, with 10 bases lying between them. In germline, CDR1 is DFQATT, CDR2 SNEGSKA (reference sequence).

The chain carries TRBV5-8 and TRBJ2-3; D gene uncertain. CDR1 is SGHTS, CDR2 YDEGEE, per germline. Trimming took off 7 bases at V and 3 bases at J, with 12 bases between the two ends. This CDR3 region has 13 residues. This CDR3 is CASRTWATDTQYF. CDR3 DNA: TGTGCCAGCCGAACCTGGGCGACAGATACGCAGTATTTT.

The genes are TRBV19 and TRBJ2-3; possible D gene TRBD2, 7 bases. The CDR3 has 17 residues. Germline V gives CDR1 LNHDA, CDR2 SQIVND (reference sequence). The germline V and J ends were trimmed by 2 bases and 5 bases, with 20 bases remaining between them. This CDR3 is CASSILPGGARKDTQYF. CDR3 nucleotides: TGTGCCAGTAGTATACTGCCTGGGGGGGCACGAAAAGATACGCAGTATTTT.

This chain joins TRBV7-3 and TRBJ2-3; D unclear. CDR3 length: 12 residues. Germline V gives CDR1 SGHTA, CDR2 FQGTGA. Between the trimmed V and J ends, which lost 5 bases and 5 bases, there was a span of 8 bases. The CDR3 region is CASSTVGDTQYF. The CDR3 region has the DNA TGTGCCAGCAGCACCGTAGGAGATACGCAGTATTTT. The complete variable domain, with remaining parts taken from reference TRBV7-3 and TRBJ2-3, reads GAGVSQTPSNKVTEKGKYVELRCDPISGHTALYWYRQSLGQGPEFLIYFQGTGAADDSGLPNDRFFAVRPEGSVSTLKIQRTERGDSAVYLCASSTVGDTQYFGPGTRLTVL.

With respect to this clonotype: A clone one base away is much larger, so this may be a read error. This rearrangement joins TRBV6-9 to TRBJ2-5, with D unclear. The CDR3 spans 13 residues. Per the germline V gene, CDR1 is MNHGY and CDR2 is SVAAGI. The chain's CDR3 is CASSYGTQETQCF. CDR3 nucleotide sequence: TGTGCCAGCAGTTACGGCACCCAAGAGACCCAGTGCTTC.

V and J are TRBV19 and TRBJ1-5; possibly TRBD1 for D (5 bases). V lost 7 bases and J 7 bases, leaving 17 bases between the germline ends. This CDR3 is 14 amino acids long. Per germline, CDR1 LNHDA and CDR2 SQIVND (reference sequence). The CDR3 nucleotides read TGTGCCAGTACCATCGGGGGATCAGGGCAGCCCCAGCATTTT. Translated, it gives CASTIGGSGQPQHF.

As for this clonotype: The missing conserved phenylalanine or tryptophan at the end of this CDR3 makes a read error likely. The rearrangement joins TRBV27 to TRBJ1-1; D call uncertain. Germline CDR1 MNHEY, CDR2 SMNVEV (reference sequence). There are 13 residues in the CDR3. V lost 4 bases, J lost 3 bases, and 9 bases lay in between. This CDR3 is CASSSSRDTEAFL. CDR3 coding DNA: TGTGCCAGCAGTTCGTCCCGGGACACTGAAGCTTTCCTT.

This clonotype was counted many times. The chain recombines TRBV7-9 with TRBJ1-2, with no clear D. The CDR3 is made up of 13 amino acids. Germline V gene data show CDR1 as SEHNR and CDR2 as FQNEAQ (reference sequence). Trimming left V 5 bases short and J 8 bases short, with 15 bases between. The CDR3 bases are TGTGCCAGCAGCGGACGGTTGTACGGGGGCTACACCTTC. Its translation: CASSGRLYGGYTF.

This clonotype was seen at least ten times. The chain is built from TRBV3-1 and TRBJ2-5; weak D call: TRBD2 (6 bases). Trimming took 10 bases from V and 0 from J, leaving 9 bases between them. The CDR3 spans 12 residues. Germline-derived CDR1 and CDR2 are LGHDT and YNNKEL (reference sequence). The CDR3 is CATLADQETQYF. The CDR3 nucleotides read TGTGCCACTTTAGCGGACCAAGAGACCCAGTACTTC.

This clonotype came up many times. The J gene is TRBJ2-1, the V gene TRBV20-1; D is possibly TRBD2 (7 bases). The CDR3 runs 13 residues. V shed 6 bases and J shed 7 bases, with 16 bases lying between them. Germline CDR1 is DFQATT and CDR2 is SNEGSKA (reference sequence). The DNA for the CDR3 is TGCAGTGCACCCAAAGGGGGGGTGAATGAGCAGTTCTTC. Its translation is CSAPKGGVNEQFF.

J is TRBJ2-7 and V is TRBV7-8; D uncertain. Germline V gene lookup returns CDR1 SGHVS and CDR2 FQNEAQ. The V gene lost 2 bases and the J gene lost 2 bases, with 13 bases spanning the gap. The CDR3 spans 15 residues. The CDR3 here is CASSLIWEAPYEQYF. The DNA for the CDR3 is TGTGCCAGCAGCTTAATATGGGAAGCACCCTACGAGCAGTACTTC.

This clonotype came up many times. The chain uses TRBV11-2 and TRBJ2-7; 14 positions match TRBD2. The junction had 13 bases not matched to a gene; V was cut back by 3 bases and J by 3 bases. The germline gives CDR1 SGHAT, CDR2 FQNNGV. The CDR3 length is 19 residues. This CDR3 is CASSLTGTSGSTQFYEQYF. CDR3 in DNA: TGTGCCAGCAGCTTGACAGGGACTAGCGGGAGCACGCAGTTCTACGAGCAGTACTTC. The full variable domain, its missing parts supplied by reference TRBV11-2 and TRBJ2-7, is EAGVAQSPRYKIIEKRQSVAFWCNPISGHATLYWYQQILGQGPKLLIQFQNNGVVDDSQLPKDRFSAERLKGVDSTLKIQPAKLEDSAVYLCASSLTGTSGSTQFYEQYFGPGTRLTVT.

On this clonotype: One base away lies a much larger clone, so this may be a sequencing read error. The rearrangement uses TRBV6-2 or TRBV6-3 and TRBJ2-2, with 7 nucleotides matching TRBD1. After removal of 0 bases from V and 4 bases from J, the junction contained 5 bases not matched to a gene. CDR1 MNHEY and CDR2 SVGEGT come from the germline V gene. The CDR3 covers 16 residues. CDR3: CASSYSGAGGTGELFF. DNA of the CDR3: TGTGCCAGCAGTTACTCAGGGGCAGGGGGCACCGGGGAGCTGTTTTTT.

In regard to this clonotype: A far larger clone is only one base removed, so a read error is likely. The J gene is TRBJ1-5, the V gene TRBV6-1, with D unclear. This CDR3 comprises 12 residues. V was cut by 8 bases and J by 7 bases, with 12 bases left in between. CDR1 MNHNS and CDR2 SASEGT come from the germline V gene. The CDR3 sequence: CASSQIGQPQHF. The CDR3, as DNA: TGTGCCAGCTCTCAAATCGGACAGCCCCAGCATTTT.

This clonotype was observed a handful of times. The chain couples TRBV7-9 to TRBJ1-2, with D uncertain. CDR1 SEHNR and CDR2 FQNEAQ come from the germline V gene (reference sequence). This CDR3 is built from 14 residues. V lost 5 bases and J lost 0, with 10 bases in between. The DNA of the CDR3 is TGTGCCAGCAGCCCCCGGTCCGCTAACTATGGCTACACCTTC. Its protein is CASSPRSANYGYTF.

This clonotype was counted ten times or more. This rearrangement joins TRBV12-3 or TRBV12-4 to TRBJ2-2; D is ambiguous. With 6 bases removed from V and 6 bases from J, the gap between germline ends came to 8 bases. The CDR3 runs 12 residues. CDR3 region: CASRREAGELFF. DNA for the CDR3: TGTGCCAGCAGGCGCGAGGCCGGGGAGCTGTTTTTT.

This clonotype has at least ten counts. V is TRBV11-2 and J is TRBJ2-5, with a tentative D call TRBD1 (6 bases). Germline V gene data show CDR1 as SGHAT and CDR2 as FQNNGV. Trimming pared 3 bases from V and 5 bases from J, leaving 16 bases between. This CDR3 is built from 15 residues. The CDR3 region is CASSLNRVSGETQYF. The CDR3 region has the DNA TGTGCCAGCAGCTTGAACAGGGTTTCAGGGGAGACCCAGTACTTC.

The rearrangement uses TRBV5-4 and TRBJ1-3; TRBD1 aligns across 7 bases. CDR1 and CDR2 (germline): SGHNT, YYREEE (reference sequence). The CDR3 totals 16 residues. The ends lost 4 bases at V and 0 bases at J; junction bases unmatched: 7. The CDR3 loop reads CASSGDSWTSGNTIYF. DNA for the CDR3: TGTGCCAGCAGCGGGGACAGTTGGACCTCTGGAAACACCATATATTTT.

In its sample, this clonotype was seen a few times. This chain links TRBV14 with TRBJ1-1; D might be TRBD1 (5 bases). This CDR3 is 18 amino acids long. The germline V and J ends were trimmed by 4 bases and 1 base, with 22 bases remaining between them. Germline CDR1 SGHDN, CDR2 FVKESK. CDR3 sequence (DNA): TGTGCCAGCAGCCCGCTGGCAGGGAAAGAAGGGAGGAACACTGAAGCTTTCTTT. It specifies CASSPLAGKEGRNTEAFF.

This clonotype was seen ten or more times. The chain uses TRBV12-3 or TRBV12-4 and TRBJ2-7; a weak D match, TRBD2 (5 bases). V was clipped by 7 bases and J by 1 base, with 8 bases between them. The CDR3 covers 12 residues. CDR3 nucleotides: TGTGCCAGCATGCGGGTGTCCTACGAGCAGTACTTC. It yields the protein CASMRVSYEQYF.

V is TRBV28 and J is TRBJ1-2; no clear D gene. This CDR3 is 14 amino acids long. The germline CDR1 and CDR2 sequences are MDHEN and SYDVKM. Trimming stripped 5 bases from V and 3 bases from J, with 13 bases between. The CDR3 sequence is CASSIYKVDYGYTF. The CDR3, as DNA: TGTGCCAGCAGTATCTACAAGGTTGACTATGGCTACACCTTC.